This T cell receptor beta chain was recovered during a study of graft-versus-host responses after intestinal transplantation. About the research overall: Among the recipients, transplants were multivisceral, liver-intestinal, or isolated intestinal. Study findings and constraints: Marrow from the recipient contained GvH clones, some of which had appeared first in ileum or blood.

As concerns this clone: Its specificity is unknown.

Only in-frame clones appear in the TCRdb table, and some are missing; sequencing was by immunoSEQ multiplex PCR. Among some 44,000 clones listed, about 95% were seen once. The TCR comes from a human patient who received an intestinal transplant, so some T cells may come from the graft donor. The sequencing used PBMCs, collected more than 310 days after intestinal transplant.

The DNA of the CDR3 is TGTGCCAGCAGCCTCGGGGAGGGAGGGACGTTCTTT. This sequence encodes CASSLGEGGTFF. This chain uses TRBV6-6 with TRBJ1-1; possible D gene TRBD1, 5 bases. The V end was cut by 6 bases, the J end by 14 bases, with 19 bases between. This CDR3 is built from 12 residues. Germline V CDR1 and CDR2: MNHNY, SVGAGI (reference sequence).